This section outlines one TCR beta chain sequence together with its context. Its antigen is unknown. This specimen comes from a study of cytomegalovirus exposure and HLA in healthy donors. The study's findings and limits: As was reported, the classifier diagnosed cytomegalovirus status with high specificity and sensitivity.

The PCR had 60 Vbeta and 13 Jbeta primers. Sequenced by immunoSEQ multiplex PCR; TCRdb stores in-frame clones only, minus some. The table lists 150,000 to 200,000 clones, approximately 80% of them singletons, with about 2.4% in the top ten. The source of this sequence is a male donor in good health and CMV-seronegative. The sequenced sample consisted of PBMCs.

CDR3 nucleotide sequence: TGTGCCAGCAGCCCGAGACAGGGTTCGAATGAAAAACTGTTTTTT. It encodes CASSPRQGSNEKLFF. The rearrangement uses TRBV5-4 and TRBJ1-4; 7 bases agree with TRBD1. The CDR3 extends over 15 amino acids. Germline V lookup: CDR1 SGHNT, CDR2 YYREEE (reference sequence). The J segment lost 5 bases and the V segment lost 4 bases, leaving 8 bases of the junction unmatched.